This T cell receptor beta chain was retrieved from a study of cytomegalovirus exposure and HLA in healthy donors. Study-level findings and limits: The authors listed 150 to 200 TCR beta chains as cytomegalovirus-associated. The classifier, whose performance was assessed in both the original and validation cohorts, reportedly diagnosed cytomegalovirus status with high specificity and sensitivity.

A word on this clone: Its antigen is as yet unknown.

The study ran its PCR with 60 Vbeta and 13 Jbeta primers. Data came from immunoSEQ multiplex PCR; TCRdb stores just in-frame clones and leaves some out. The sample holds fewer than 100,000 clones. Whereas donors were nominally healthy upon sampling, unrecorded immune exposures were probable. Material: PBMCs. The sequence derives from a man aged 18 to 30 in good health and CMV-seropositive.

DNA for the CDR3: TGCAGCGTTGTGGACGGGAGCTCCTACAATGAGCAGTTCTTC. It yields the protein CSVVDGSSYNEQFF. V gene TRBV29-1 combines with J gene TRBJ2-1, with D possibly matching TRBD2 (6 bases). V dropped 4 bases and J dropped 0 bases, with 10 bases sitting between them. Looked up from germline, CDR1 is SQVTM and CDR2 is ANQGSEA. The CDR3 is 14 amino acids.